This entry is about one T cell receptor (beta chain). A J-beta primer mix and a sample-barcoded 5' primer were used in a second PCR of about 7 to 12 cycles. Each CDR3 protein gets one entry after TCRdb re-called the 5' RACE reads with MiXCR. The sample includes about 1.4 million distinct CDR3 sequences, roughly 64% of them seen just once. Caucasian individuals from Russia who were healthy and aged about 6 to 100 acted as donors. Per sample, a minimum of 7 million PBMCs were isolated. This sample is part of a study of blood T cells in healthy people across ages. Source material: blood. This sequence originates from a man aged 18 to 30 in good health.

DNA of the CDR3: TGCAGTGCCGCCACGGGGGGTCGACCAAATGAGCAGTTCTTC. It translates to CSAATGGRPNEQFF. This chain joins TRBV20-1 and TRBJ2-1, with TRBD2 matching over 7 bases. CDR1 is DFQATT, CDR2 SNEGSKA, per germline (reference sequence). The CDR3 totals 14 residues. Trimming removed 6 bases from V and 7 bases from J; junction bases left unmatched: 12.